The 29 T cell receptor beta chains below all came from one sample that was sequenced in a study of blood T cell repertoires in COVID-19. Here immunoSEQ multiplex PCR was the method, and the copy in TCRdb shows in-frame clones only, minus some. Of about 77,000 clones listed, 70% to 75% are singletons. What was sequenced was peripheral blood. These receptors were collected from a man aged 55 to 70 with acute or convalescent COVID-19.

V is TRBV18 and J is TRBJ2-1; TRBD1 matches 10 bases. This CDR3 comprises 15 residues. The germline gives CDR1 KGHSH, CDR2 LQKENI. V shed 2 bases, J shed 6 bases, and the junction held 4 bases outside the gene matches. The CDR3 protein is CASSPVRTGGNEQFF. CDR3 DNA sequence: TGTGCCAGCTCACCAGTAAGGACAGGGGGCAATGAGCAGTTCTTC. The entire variable domain, with the rest obtained from reference TRBV18 and TRBJ2-1, is as follows: NAGVMQNPRHLVRRRGQEARLRCSPMKGHSHVYWYRQLPEEGLKFMVYLQKENIIDESGMPKERFSAEFPKEGPSILRIQQVVRGDSAAYFCASSPVRTGGNEQFFGPGTRLTVL.

The V gene is TRBV18, the J gene TRBJ2-5, with 8 bases that match TRBD2. With 5 bases clipped from V and 4 bases from J, the junction kept 9 bases outside the gene matches. The CDR3 sequence is 15 residues long. Germline V gives CDR1 KGHSH, CDR2 LQKENI. CDR3 residues: CASSETSGLLETQYF. The CDR3 region has the DNA TGTGCCAGCTCAGAAACTAGCGGCCTCCTAGAGACCCAGTACTTC.

This clone was seen only a few times. CDR3 nucleotides: TGTGCCAGCAGGGGGGCCGCGGAGAGCAATCAGCCCCAGCATTTT. Amino acid sequence: CASRGAAESNQPQHF. This chain connects TRBV6-5 to TRBJ1-5, with a tentative D call TRBD1 (6 bases). Trimming took off 6 bases at V and 1 base at J, with 13 bases between the two ends. Germline V lookup: CDR1 MNHEY, CDR2 SVGAGI. The CDR3 is made up of 15 amino acids.

This rearrangement joins TRBV19 to TRBJ1-4; 12 nucleotides match TRBD1. The J segment lost 6 bases and the V segment lost 5 bases, leaving 7 bases of the junction unmatched. Germline V gene data show CDR1 as LNHDA and CDR2 as SQIVND (reference sequence). The CDR3 loop spans 16 amino acids. The CDR3 DNA sequence: TGTGCCAGTAGTCCGGGACAGGGGGCTCGAGATGAAAAACTGTTTTTT. Protein product: CASSPGQGARDEKLFF. The complete variable domain, with remaining parts taken from reference TRBV19 and TRBJ1-4, reads DGGITQSPKYLFRKEGQNVTLSCEQNLNHDAMYWYRQDPGQGLRLIYYSQIVNDFQKGDIAEGYSVSREKKESFPLTVTSAQKNPTAFYLCASSPGQGARDEKLFFGSGTQLSVL.

The chain couples TRBV24-1 to TRBJ2-3, with TRBD1 matching 8 bases. J was trimmed by 4 bases and V by 9 bases; bases with no gene match: 5. The CDR3 has 13 amino acids. CDR1 is KGHDR, CDR2 SFDVKD, per germline. The CDR3 coding sequence is TGTGCCACCTGGGACAGGAGGGCAGATACGCAGTATTTT. Amino acid sequence: CATWDRRADTQYF.

This sequence joins TRBV28 and TRBJ2-7; D possibly corresponds to TRBD1 (5 bases). The CDR3 covers 15 residues. Trimming shortened V by 3 bases and J by 4 bases, and 16 bases separated the two germline ends. Germline V lookup: CDR1 MDHEN, CDR2 SYDVKM. This CDR3 is CASSFRTPEEYEQYF. DNA of the CDR3: TGTGCCAGCAGTTTCCGGACACCTGAGGAGTACGAGCAGTACTTC. The full variable domain, in which reference TRBV28 and TRBJ2-7 provide the parts outside the CDR3, is DVKVTQSSRYLVKRTGEKVFLECVQDMDHENMFWYRQDPGLGLRLIYFSYDVKMKEKGDIPEGYSVSREKKERFSLILESASTNQTSMYLCASSFRTPEEYEQYFGPGTRLTVT.

The chain has TRBV18 and TRBJ2-1; 8 bases are a match to TRBD1. The CDR3 is 15 amino acids. V was clipped by 4 bases and J by 6 bases; unmatched bases: 8. Per germline, CDR1 KGHSH and CDR2 LQKENI. The CDR3 is CASSRETGDLNEQFF. CDR3 DNA: TGTGCCAGCTCACGAGAGACAGGGGACCTCAATGAGCAGTTCTTC. Full variable domain (rest looked up from reference TRBV18 and TRBJ2-1): NAGVMQNPRHLVRRRGQEARLRCSPMKGHSHVYWYRQLPEEGLKFMVYLQKENIIDESGMPKERFSAEFPKEGPSILRIQQVVRGDSAAYFCASSRETGDLNEQFFGPGTRLTVL.

The J gene is TRBJ2-3, the V gene TRBV10-1; D call uncertain. This CDR3 is built from 16 residues. From germline, CDR1 is WNHNN and CDR2 SYGVQD (reference sequence). V lost 3 bases, J lost 0 bases, and 13 bases lay in between. CDR3 protein: CASSDRKESSTDTQYF. The CDR3 DNA sequence: TGCGCCAGCAGTGACAGGAAAGAATCTAGCACAGATACGCAGTATTTT.

Comments on this clone: The sample has other DNA sequences that encode this CDR3 too. The gene calls are TRBV2 and TRBJ2-7; D remains unclear. CDR3 length equals 12 residues. Germline values: CDR1 SNHLY, CDR2 FYNNEI. V was shortened by 4 bases and J by 4 bases, with 8 bases between the two germline ends. DNA of the CDR3: TGTGCCAGCAGTGTGACAAGATACGAGCAGTACGTC. Encoded protein: CASSVTRYEQYV.

This chain links TRBV7-2 with TRBJ2-5, with 8 bases fitting TRBD1. Germline V gene lookup returns CDR1 SGHTA and CDR2 FQGNSA. The CDR3 length is 16 residues. V dropped 4 bases and J dropped 3; count of bases not matched to a gene: 10. The CDR3: CASSSAFLDREETQYF. CDR3 nucleotides: TGTGCCAGCAGCTCCGCATTTTTGGACAGGGAAGAGACCCAGTACTTC. The full variable domain, in which reference TRBV7-2 and TRBJ2-5 provide the parts outside the CDR3, is GAGVSQSPSNKVTEKGKDVELRCDPISGHTALYWYRQSLGQGLEFLIYFQGNSAPDKSGLPSDRFSAERTGGSVSTLTIQRTQQEDSAVYLCASSSAFLDREETQYFGPGTRLLVL.

The V call is TRBV10-3, the J call TRBJ2-3; D is unresolved. Germline lookup yields CDR1 ENHRY and CDR2 SYGVKD. The CDR3 is 14 amino acids. Trimming left V 7 bases short and J 0 bases short, with 11 bases between. The CDR3 region has the DNA TGTGCCATCAAGCAGGCGCTGAGCACAGATACGCAGTATTTT. Translating it yields CAIKQALSTDTQYF.

This chain links TRBV3-1 (or the pseudogene TRBV3-2) with TRBJ1-2; D perhaps matches TRBD1 (5 bases). This CDR3 contains 17 residues. V was trimmed by 2 bases and J by 5 bases, leaving 21 bases between them. In germline, CDR1 is LGHDT, CDR2 YNNKEL (reference sequence). The CDR3: CASSQLNPTDFHYGYTF. Here the CDR3 DNA reads TGTGCCAGCAGCCAACTTAACCCGACAGATTTTCATTATGGCTACACCTTC.

The chain recombines TRBV27 with TRBJ2-3, with TRBD1 identical over 9 bases. CDR1 and CDR2 (germline): MNHEY, SMNVEV (reference sequence). V shed 4 bases and J 2 bases; nucleotides not matched to a gene: 4. This CDR3 spans 15 amino acids. CDR3 sequence reads: CASSSGTGYTDTQYF. The DNA for the CDR3 is TGTGCCAGCAGTTCCGGGACAGGGTACACAGATACGCAGTATTTT.

V is TRBV30 and J is TRBJ2-3; possibly TRBD2 for D (7 bases). Germline assignment: CDR1 GTSNPN and CDR2 SVGIG (reference sequence). Deletions cut 1 base from V and 4 bases from J, with 18 bases between. CDR3 length: 16 amino acids. In nucleotides, the CDR3 is TGTGCCTGGAGTGGATCCGCGGGGGCTCGGGCAGATACGCAGTATTTT. As protein: CAWSGSAGARADTQYF.

This chain uses TRBV24-1 with TRBJ1-6; D unclear. The V and J ends lost 5 bases and 7 bases respectively, with 11 bases between them. Germline values: CDR1 KGHDR, CDR2 SFDVKD. The CDR3 covers 14 residues. The CDR3 sequence is CATSATDPNSPLHF. CDR3 DNA sequence: TGTGCCACCAGTGCAACAGACCCCAATTCACCCCTCCACTTT.

The J gene is TRBJ2-5, the V gene TRBV4-1; TRBD2 matches at 9 bases. The CDR3 is made up of 18 amino acids. Germline loops: CDR1 MGHRA, CDR2 YSYEKL. The V gene end was trimmed by 1 base and the J gene end by 2 bases; junction bases not matched to a gene: 11. CDR3 in DNA: TGCGCCAGCAGCCAAGCCTGGCGGCCTAGCGGGGTACAAGAGACCCAGTACTTC. Translation gives CASSQAWRPSGVQETQYF.

This clone occurred a few times. The V gene is TRBV25-1, the J gene TRBJ2-5, with D possibly TRBD2 on 7 matching bases. V lost 1 base to trimming and J lost 13 bases, with 13 bases between them. Germline CDR1 reads MGHDK; CDR2 reads SYGVNS. This CDR3 has 12 residues. The CDR3 protein is CASSESGAGVYF. DNA of the CDR3: TGTGCCAGCAGTGAATCGGGGGCGGGAGTGTACTTC.

The chain links TRBV4-1 to TRBJ2-3, with TRBD1 matching 7 bases. The V gene end was trimmed by 4 bases and the J gene end by 4 bases; junction bases not matched to a gene: 11. Per the germline V gene, CDR1 is MGHRA and CDR2 is YSYEKL. There are 16 residues in the CDR3. Here the CDR3 DNA reads TGCGCCAGCAGCCCTCGGGACAGTCTGGGGGCAGATACGCAGTATTTT. Amino acid sequence: CASSPRDSLGADTQYF.

The chain recombines TRBV4-2 with TRBJ2-7, with 10 bases that match TRBD2. The germline V gene encodes CDR1 LGHNA and CDR2 YNFKEQ. The V and J ends lost 3 bases and 6 bases, in that order; junction bases with no gene match: 17. The CDR3 extends over 18 amino acids. CDR3: CASSHPEVGLASKFEQYV. The DNA of the CDR3 is TGTGCCAGCAGCCACCCCGAGGTGGGACTAGCGAGTAAGTTCGAGCAGTACGTC.

This clone was found a few times. The gene calls are TRBV6-5 and TRBJ2-7, with TRBD1 matching over 8 bases. CDR3 length: 13 amino acids. V shed 8 bases and J 3 bases; nucleotides not matched to a gene: 6. Germline values: CDR1 MNHEY, CDR2 SVGAGI. The CDR3 bases are TGTGCCAGCGGGGACAGGAATCACTACGAGCAGTACTTC. Translating it yields CASGDRNHYEQYF.

This chain links TRBV4-1 with TRBJ2-2, with a tentative D call TRBD2 (5 bases). The V end lost 6 bases, the J end lost 0 bases, and 11 bases lay between the germline ends. The CDR3 extends over 15 amino acids. Germline-derived CDR1 and CDR2 are MGHRA and YSYEKL. CDR3: CASRRGSTNTGELFF. CDR3 DNA sequence: TGCGCCAGCAGGAGAGGGAGTACGAACACCGGGGAGCTGTTTTTT.

V usage is TRBV6-2 or TRBV6-3 and J usage is TRBJ1-5, with TRBD1 matching over 9 bases. J gave up 0 bases and V 4 bases, and 13 bases lay outside the gene matches. The CDR3 consists of 19 residues. Germline CDR1 and CDR2: MNHEY and SVGEGT. CDR3 in amino acids: CASSSHRDRVVSSNQPQHF. CDR3 nucleotides: TGTGCCAGCAGTTCCCATCGGGACAGGGTGGTATCTAGCAATCAGCCCCAGCATTTT.

This clone was seen once. This rearrangement joins TRBV7-2 to TRBJ1-3; 7 bases line up with TRBD1. Germline CDR1 is SGHTA and CDR2 is FQGNSA. The CDR3 sequence is 14 residues long. V lost 5 bases to trimming and J lost 3 bases; unmatched junction nucleotides: 4. Here the CDR3 DNA reads TGTGCCAGCAGCCCTACAGGGGATGGAAACACCATATATTTT. Amino acids: CASSPTGDGNTIYF.

This clone was counted many times. The genes are TRBV18 and TRBJ1-1; D is ambiguous. Trimming removed 3 bases at V and 0 bases at J, with 5 bases between. The CDR3 has 13 amino acids. Germline values: CDR1 KGHSH, CDR2 LQKENI. DNA of the CDR3: TGTGCCAGCTCACCCCAGATGAACACTGAAGCTTTCTTT. Translated, it gives CASSPQMNTEAFF.

A single count supports this clone. This chain links TRBV25-1 with TRBJ1-1, with a weak D call TRBD1 (6 bases). Trimming stripped 1 base from V and 1 base from J, with 10 bases between. CDR3 length equals 15 residues. CDR1 and CDR2 from the germline V gene are MGHDK and SYGVNS. In nucleotides, the CDR3 is TGTGCCAGCAGTGAATGGGGGGGGCGGAACACTGAAGCTTTCTTT. This encodes CASSEWGGRNTEAFF.

This clone turned up a few times. The V call is TRBV6-5, the J call TRBJ2-7; 9 nucleotides match TRBD1. The CDR3 contains 14 residues. Germline lookup yields CDR1 MNHEY and CDR2 SVGAGI. V dropped 5 bases and J dropped 6; count of bases not matched to a gene: 8. CDR3 residues: CASSIDRGAGEQYF. The CDR3, as DNA: TGTGCCAGCAGTATTGACAGGGGGGCTGGCGAGCAGTACTTC.

This clone was seen more than once but under ten times. The chain carries TRBV15 and TRBJ2-2, with D perhaps TRBD2 (6 bases). CDR3 length: 15 residues. Trimming shortened V by 0 bases and J by 3 bases, and 8 bases separated the two germline ends. Germline V CDR1 and CDR2: LNHNV, YYDKDF (reference sequence). The CDR3 is CATSREGGDTGELFF. The DNA for the CDR3 is TGTGCCACCAGCAGAGAGGGCGGGGACACCGGGGAGCTGTTTTTT.

The J gene is TRBJ2-7, the V gene TRBV14; TRBD2 is a possible D gene (6 bases). In germline, CDR1 is SGHDN, CDR2 FVKESK. V was cut by 6 bases and J by 2 bases, with 20 bases left in between. The CDR3 totals 16 residues. Here the CDR3 DNA reads TGTGCCAGCAGACTTAGTGGGGGGATGGAGGCCTACGAGCAGTACGTC. Translating gives CASRLSGGMEAYEQYV.

J is TRBJ2-7 and V is TRBV6-5; 8 bases map to TRBD1. CDR1 is MNHEY, CDR2 SVGAGI, per germline. The CDR3 contains 14 residues. V shed 6 bases and J 3 bases; nucleotides not matched to a gene: 7. CDR3 bases: TGTGCCAGCAGCTCGCAGGGGGCGGACTACGAGCAGTACGTC. Its protein is CASSSQGADYEQYV.